This passage covers 7 T cell receptor beta chains from one sample sequenced in a study of graft-versus-host responses after intestinal transplantation. Graft samples were processed, releasing intraepithelial and lamina propria lymphocytes. TCRdb's copy holds only in-frame clones and misses some; the assay was immunoSEQ multiplex PCR. The table includes about 15,000 clones, roughly 80% detected once. This sample comprised ileum tissue, obtained approximately 450 days after intestinal transplant. All receptors come from a human patient who received an intestinal transplant, so some T cells may come from the graft donor.

The CDR3: CASSPPGITDTQYF. The CDR3 nucleotides read TGTGCCAGCAGCCCCCCCGGGATTACAGATACGCAGTATTTT. The rearrangement links TRBV9 to TRBJ2-3, with D tentatively TRBD2 (5 bases). CDR1 is SGDLS, CDR2 YYNGEE, per germline. With 4 bases removed from V and 3 bases from J, the gap between germline ends came to 12 bases. The CDR3 is 14 residues long.

This clone was seen more than once but under ten times. V gene TRBV5-8 combines with J gene TRBJ1-4; TRBD1 might be the D (5 bases). CDR3 size: 14 residues. Germline-derived CDR1 and CDR2 are SGHTS and YDEGEE. Trimming cost V 4 bases and J 1 base, with 8 bases left between them. The DNA for the CDR3 is TGTGCCAGCAGCCCAGGGCTAACTAATGAAAAACTGTTTTTT. Protein product: CASSPGLTNEKLFF.

The chain has TRBV5-1 and TRBJ2-1; 10 nucleotides line up with TRBD2. CDR3 length: 14 amino acids. Germline CDR1 is SGHRS and CDR2 is YFSETQ. V gave up 4 bases and J gave up 7 bases; unmatched junction bases: 5. For the CDR3, the DNA is TGCGCCAGCAGCGGAAGCGGGGGGGAGAATGAGCAGTTCTTC. Translated, it gives CASSGSGGENEQFF.

The chain has TRBV7-3 and TRBJ2-7, with 7 nucleotides matching TRBD2. The CDR3 runs to 16 residues. V lost 3 bases and J lost 4; bases outside the gene matches: 12. From germline, CDR1 is SGHTA and CDR2 FQGTGA. The CDR3 region is CASSFGPGGGLYEQYF. Written as DNA, the CDR3 is TGTGCCAGCAGCTTTGGGCCCGGCGGGGGTTTGTACGAGCAGTACTTC.

CDR3 protein: CASSFGGNYGYTF. For the CDR3, the DNA is TGTGCCAGCAGCTTCGGTGGAAACTATGGCTACACCTTC. The chain recombines TRBV7-3 with TRBJ1-2; the D is unclear. Per germline, CDR1 SGHTA and CDR2 FQGTGA. Trimming took 3 bases from V and 2 from J, leaving 7 bases between them. The CDR3 length is 13 residues. The variable domain in full, with the rest retrieved from reference TRBV7-3 and TRBJ1-2, is GAGVSQTPSNKVTEKGKYVELRCDPISGHTALYWYRQSLGQGPEFLIYFQGTGAADDSGLPNDRFFAVRPEGSVSTLKIQRTERGDSAVYLCASSFGGNYGYTFGSGTRLTVV.

The count of this clone is one. The gene calls are TRBV29-1 and TRBJ1-1; a possible D gene is TRBD1 (6 bases). The germline CDR1 and CDR2 sequences are SQVTM and ANQGSEA. The V end was cut by 7 bases, the J end by 7 bases, with 16 bases between. The CDR3 consists of 12 residues. The CDR3 loop is CSAVGTKDEAFF. Here the CDR3 DNA reads TGCAGCGCCGTGGGGACAAAAGATGAAGCTTTCTTT.

This rearrangement joins TRBV7-2 to TRBJ1-1, with 10 positions matching TRBD1. Trimming cost V 6 bases and J 8 bases; bases outside gene matches: 12. CDR3 length: 15 amino acids. Germline CDR1 and CDR2: SGHTA and FQGNSA. CDR3 protein: CASRPNRDRGGEAFF. The DNA for the CDR3 is TGTGCCAGCAGACCAAACCGGGACAGGGGAGGAGAAGCTTTCTTT.